Following are 30 T cell receptor beta chains from one sample sequenced in a study of blood T cell repertoires in COVID-19. The method was immunoSEQ multiplex PCR; TCRdb's version includes in-frame clones alone and lacks a portion of them. Among 380,000 or so clones listed, around 90% were seen once. The sequenced sample consisted of PBMCs or T cells enriched from blood (not recorded which). These receptors were collected from a woman in her forties with acute COVID-19.

CDR3 in amino acids: CAISLDRGTEAFF. For the CDR3, the DNA is TGTGCCATCAGCCTGGACAGGGGGACTGAAGCTTTCTTT. The V gene is TRBV10-3, the J gene TRBJ1-1; 10 nucleotides agree with TRBD1. Losses at the gene ends were 6 bases for V and 5 bases for J; bases not matched to a gene: 3. Germline CDR1 is ENHRY and CDR2 is SYGVKD. This CDR3 has 13 residues.

The J gene is TRBJ1-2, the V gene TRBV5-4, with no clear D. Per germline, CDR1 SGHNT and CDR2 YYREEE (reference sequence). Trimming stripped 10 bases from V and 0 bases from J, with 7 bases between. This CDR3 has 11 amino acids. The CDR3, as DNA: TGTGCCTCGGGAGCTAACTATGGCTACACCTTC. Its translation is CASGANYGYTF. The entire variable domain, with the rest obtained from reference TRBV5-4 and TRBJ1-2, is as follows: ETGVTQSPTHLIKTRGQQVTLRCSSQSGHNTVSWYQQALGQGPQFIFQYYREEENGRGNFPPRFSGLQFPNYSSELNVNALELDDSALYLCASGANYGYTFGSGTRLTVV.

The chain couples TRBV11-2 to TRBJ1-4; D uncertain. With 1 base removed from V and 3 bases from J, the gap between germline ends came to 12 bases. The CDR3 consists of 16 residues. Germline CDR1 and CDR2: SGHAT and FQNNGV. CDR3 DNA: TGTGCCAGCAGCTTAGCCCTCTGGGCAGCTAATGAAAAACTGTTTTTT. It encodes CASSLALWAANEKLFF.

The chain employs TRBV2 and TRBJ1-5; possibly TRBD1 for D (5 bases). Between the trimmed V and J ends, which lost 0 bases and 6 bases, there was a span of 12 bases. The germline CDR1 and CDR2 sequences are SNHLY and FYNNEI. This CDR3 has 15 amino acids. CDR3 DNA: TGTGCCAGCAGTGAAGCGGCGGCAGGGCGTCAGCCCCAGCATTTT. The encoded protein is CASSEAAAGRQPQHF.

The chain carries TRBV3-1 (or the pseudogene TRBV3-2) and TRBJ2-5, with 9 bases fitting TRBD2. The CDR3 spans 14 residues. The J segment lost 4 bases and the V segment lost 4 bases, leaving 4 bases of the junction unmatched. CDR1 is LGHDT and CDR2 is YNNKEL in the germline V gene (reference sequence). As DNA, the CDR3 is TGTGCCAGCAGCCCGGGACTAGCTAGAGAGACCCAGTACTTC. Translated, it gives CASSPGLARETQYF.

The V call is TRBV12-5, the J call TRBJ2-2; 15 bases agree with TRBD2. Germline CDR1 and CDR2: LGHNT and FRNRAP. V dropped 1 base and J dropped 5; count of bases not matched to a gene: 5. The CDR3 loop spans 18 amino acids. The CDR3 DNA sequence: TGTGCTAGTGGTTTGGGCCTCGGGACTAGCGGGGGGACCGGGGAGCTGTTTTTT. It encodes CASGLGLGTSGGTGELFF.

The chain is built from TRBV5-3 and TRBJ2-1, with 14 bases identical to TRBD2. TRBV5-3 is an open reading frame, and its role is uncertain. This CDR3 contains 20 residues. Losses at the gene ends were 3 bases for V and 0 bases for J; bases not matched to a gene: 11. The CDR3 sequence: CARSSEGLAGDPSSYNEQFF. As DNA, the CDR3 is TGTGCCAGAAGCTCCGAGGGACTAGCGGGGGACCCGAGCTCCTACAATGAGCAGTTCTTC.

This chain links TRBV23-1 with TRBJ1-4; TRBD1 agrees at 8 bases. TRBV23-1 is treated as an ORF (open reading frame) with a function not yet certain. With V trimmed by 6 bases and J by 4 bases, 13 bases remained unmatched. This CDR3 is 17 amino acids long. CDR3 loop: CASRNGRTGRNNEKLFF. DNA for the CDR3: TGCGCCAGCAGAAACGGCAGGACAGGGCGTAATAATGAAAAACTGTTTTTT.

The chain employs TRBV30 and TRBJ1-5; maybe TRBD1 (5 bases). Germline V lookup: CDR1 GTSNPN, CDR2 SVGIG (reference sequence). The CDR3 is 15 amino acids. V was cut by 0 bases and J by 6 bases, with 15 bases left in between. For the CDR3, the DNA is TGTGCCTGGAGTGTAGGGCAGGGCTACAGTCAGCCCCAGCATTTT. Its protein is CAWSVGQGYSQPQHF.

CDR3 in DNA: TGTGCCACCAGCAGCTACCAACGGGGCCAAGAGACCCAGTACTTC. It is translated as CATSSYQRGQETQYF. V gene TRBV15 combines with J gene TRBJ2-5; perhaps TRBD2 as D (5 bases). The CDR3 extends over 15 amino acids. CDR1 is LNHNV, CDR2 YYDKDF, per germline (reference sequence). The V gene lost 3 bases and the J gene lost 1 base, with 12 bases spanning the gap.

This chain uses TRBV7-9 with TRBJ2-1; possibly TRBD2 for D (5 bases). This CDR3 is built from 17 residues. Germline V gene sequence: CDR1 SEHNR, CDR2 FQNEAQ (reference sequence). The V and J ends lost 4 bases and 3 bases respectively, with 19 bases between them. CDR3 residues: CASSSPDYYKDYNEQFF. CDR3 bases: TGTGCCAGCAGCTCGCCCGACTACTACAAAGACTACAATGAGCAGTTCTTC.

V is TRBV7-8 and J is TRBJ2-7; D is unresolved. CDR1 and CDR2 from the germline V gene are SGHVS and FQNEAQ. The CDR3 has 14 amino acids. With 1 base removed from V and 2 bases from J, the gap between germline ends came to 9 bases. CDR3 DNA: TGTGCCAGCAGCTTAGAATTATCAGCCTACGAGCAGTACTTC. Translated: CASSLELSAYEQYF.

This rearrangement joins TRBV6-5 to TRBJ2-7, with 9 nucleotides matching TRBD1. V lost 5 bases to trimming and J lost 5 bases; unmatched junction nucleotides: 10. The CDR3 contains 15 residues. Germline V gene lookup returns CDR1 MNHEY and CDR2 SVGAGI. CDR3 DNA: TGTGCCAGCAGTCCCTCCGGGACAGGGTTTGACGAGCAGTACTTC. Protein: CASSPSGTGFDEQYF.

The chain carries TRBV7-9 and TRBJ1-2; D possibly corresponds to TRBD1 (5 bases). This CDR3 is 15 amino acids long. From germline, CDR1 is SEHNR and CDR2 FQNEAQ (reference sequence). V was shortened by 4 bases and J by 3 bases, with 15 bases between the two germline ends. This CDR3 reads CASSSARSGDYGYTF. The DNA of the CDR3 is TGTGCCAGCAGCTCCGCCCGATCGGGGGACTATGGCTACACCTTC. Supplemented by reference TRBV7-9 and TRBJ1-2, the full variable domain reads DTGVSQNPRHKITKRGQNVTFRCDPISEHNRLYWYRQTLGQGPEFLTYFQNEAQLEKSRLLSDRFSAERPKGSFSTLEIQRTEQGDSAMYLCASSSARSGDYGYTFGSGTRLTVV.

This clone was picked up many times. The V call is TRBV10-1, the J call TRBJ2-7; TRBD1 matches 10 bases. Unmatched junction bases numbered 4, after V lost 6 bases and J lost 2 bases. Germline values: CDR1 WNHNN, CDR2 SYGVQD (reference sequence). This CDR3 has 14 amino acids. Here the CDR3 DNA reads TGCGCCAGCAGGCGGACAGGGGGTACCTACGAGCAGTACTTC. The encoded protein is CASRRTGGTYEQYF.

V gene TRBV13 combines with J gene TRBJ1-1, with a possible D match to TRBD1 (5 bases). From germline, CDR1 is PRHDT and CDR2 FYEKMQ (reference sequence). CDR3 length equals 15 residues. The V end was cut by 7 bases, the J end by 1 base, with 16 bases between. CDR3 coding DNA: TGTGCCAGCACTCATTACAGGACGGCGAACACTGAAGCTTTCTTT. The encoded protein is CASTHYRTANTEAFF.

The V gene is TRBV5-1, the J gene TRBJ2-5, with D possibly being TRBD1 (6 bases). This CDR3 spans 14 amino acids. V was pared by 2 bases and J by 5 bases, with 13 bases between. From germline, CDR1 is SGHRS and CDR2 YFSETQ. The CDR3 bases are TGCGCCAGCAGCTTTATGGGGGCAGGGGAGACCCAGTACTTC. It codes for CASSFMGAGETQYF.

The chain has TRBV9 and TRBJ2-1; 9 bases match TRBD1. The CDR3 sequence is 16 residues long. Germline V gene sequence: CDR1 SGDLS, CDR2 YYNGEE. Trimming cost V 0 bases and J 8 bases; bases outside gene matches: 9. CDR3 nucleotides: TGTGCCAGCAGCGTAGCAGGGGGACAGGGTGGCGATGAGCAGTTCTTC. It yields the protein CASSVAGGQGGDEQFF.

This clone was seen once. This rearrangement joins TRBV29-1 to TRBJ2-1; D is perhaps TRBD2 (6 bases). The CDR3 has 15 residues. The germline V gene encodes CDR1 SQVTM and CDR2 ANQGSEA. V lost 0 bases and J lost 5, with 14 bases in between. The CDR3 spells CSVEDGGGSNNEQFF. CDR3 DNA sequence: TGCAGCGTTGAAGATGGGGGAGGCTCTAACAATGAGCAGTTCTTC.

The chain joins TRBV29-1 to TRBJ1-1; D uncertain. Trimming removed 5 bases from V and 4 bases from J, with 14 bases in between. CDR1 and CDR2 (germline): SQVTM, ANQGSEA. This CDR3 has 13 amino acids. CDR3 sequence: CSVPGGGGTEAFF. As DNA, the CDR3 is TGCAGCGTTCCCGGCGGAGGTGGCACTGAAGCTTTCTTT.

The chain joins TRBV24-1 to TRBJ1-2; D is perhaps TRBD1 (6 bases). V was shortened by 1 base and J by 4 bases, with 9 bases between the two germline ends. The CDR3 loop spans 14 amino acids. Germline lookup yields CDR1 KGHDR and CDR2 SFDVKD. The CDR3 loop is CATSDFRTAYGYTF. Written as DNA, the CDR3 is TGTGCCACCAGTGATTTTAGGACAGCCTATGGCTACACCTTC.

The rearrangement uses TRBV12-1 and TRBJ1-5; TRBD1 is taken as the D call from the table, unchecked against the DNA. TRBV12-1 is a pseudogene locus. This CDR3 spans 18 amino acids. This CDR3 reads CASSFQGPGQGASQPQHF. CDR3 nucleotide sequence: TGTGCCAGCAGCTTCCAAGGGCCGGGACAGGGGGCATCTCAGCCCCAGCATTTT.

The chain combines TRBV7-8 with TRBJ2-3; 7 bases align to TRBD2. From germline, CDR1 is SGHVS and CDR2 FQNEAQ. V trimming: 5 bases; J trimming: 5 bases; junction bases outside the gene matches: 4. The CDR3 sequence is 13 residues long. For the CDR3, the DNA is TGTGCCAGCAGCCTCGCGGGGGAAGATACGCAGTATTTT. Its translation is CASSLAGEDTQYF. The whole variable domain, remainder taken from reference TRBV7-8 and TRBJ2-3, is GAGVSQSPRYKVAKRGQDVALRCDPISGHVSLFWYQQALGQGPEFLTYFQNEAQLDKSGLPSDRFFAERPEGSVSTLKIQRTQQEDSAVYLCASSLAGEDTQYFGPGTRLTVL.

The V call is TRBV5-4, the J call TRBJ2-5, with D perhaps TRBD2 (5 bases). The CDR3 extends over 13 amino acids. The V gene's germline CDR1 is SGHNT and CDR2 YYREEE (reference sequence). Between the trimmed V and J ends, which lost 4 bases and 3 bases, there was a span of 10 bases. The CDR3 bases are TGTGCCAGCAGCCACGACGGGAAAGAGACCCAGTACTTC. It specifies CASSHDGKETQYF.

The chain links TRBV6-1 to TRBJ1-5; D is perhaps TRBD1 (6 bases). Trimming removed 1 base at V and 4 bases at J, with 8 bases between. The germline V gene encodes CDR1 MNHNS and CDR2 SASEGT. The CDR3 is 14 residues long. This chain's CDR3 is CASSEEGGNQPQHF. The CDR3 DNA reads as TGTGCCAGCAGTGAAGAGGGGGGGAATCAGCCCCAGCATTTT.

This chain uses TRBV12-3 or TRBV12-4 with TRBJ1-2, with 9 bases aligning to TRBD1. Trimming at V came to 8 bases and at J to 5 bases, leaving 6 bases not matched to a gene. The CDR3 loop spans 13 amino acids. As DNA, the CDR3 is TGTGCCAGCCCCGGGACAGGGAAGTATGGCTACACCTTC. This encodes CASPGTGKYGYTF.

This chain uses TRBV3-1 (or the pseudogene TRBV3-2) with TRBJ2-4; TRBD2 agrees at 7 bases. After removal of 0 bases from V and 9 bases from J, the junction contained 8 bases not matched to a gene. Per germline, CDR1 LGHDT and CDR2 YNNKEL (reference sequence). This CDR3 is built from 15 residues. The CDR3 DNA reads as TGTGCCAGCAGCCAAGAGGGGGGGGTATTCGGCATTCAGTACTTC. Protein product: CASSQEGGVFGIQYF.

CDR3 DNA: TGTGCCAGCAGCCTTGGGACAGCTAATTCACCCCTCCACTTT. This gives the protein CASSLGTANSPLHF. The chain combines TRBV11-3 with TRBJ1-6, with 7 bases matching TRBD1. CDR1 is SGHNT, CDR2 YENEEA, per germline. CDR3 size: 14 residues. J gave up 6 bases and V 5 bases, and 4 bases lay outside the gene matches.

The chain links TRBV4-2 to TRBJ2-6; TRBD2 aligns across 7 bases. With V trimmed by 4 bases and J by 1 base, 1 base remained unmatched. This CDR3 contains 15 residues. The germline V gene has CDR1 LGHNA and CDR2 YNFKEQ. CDR3 amino acids: CASSPGRSGANVLTF. For the CDR3, the DNA is TGTGCCAGCAGCCCCGGGAGGTCTGGGGCCAACGTCCTGACTTTC.

The chain couples TRBV5-4 to TRBJ1-3, with 8 nucleotides matching TRBD1. The germline gives CDR1 SGHNT, CDR2 YYREEE (reference sequence). V trimming: 3 bases; J trimming: 7 bases; junction bases outside the gene matches: 12. This CDR3 contains 16 residues. This CDR3 reads CASSSEGQATRNTIYF. As DNA, the CDR3 is TGTGCCAGCAGCTCGGAGGGACAGGCTACCAGGAACACCATATATTTT.